This entry lists 14 T cell receptor beta chains sequenced from one sample in a study of blood T cell repertoires in COVID-19. Assay: immunoSEQ multiplex PCR; the TCRdb copy retains only in-frame clones and omits some. The table includes under 200,000 clones, roughly 80% detected once. The sample taken for sequencing was peripheral blood. The receptors originated from a man aged 18 to 29 with active or convalescent COVID-19.

The DNA of the CDR3 is TGTGCCAGCAGTTTCACAGGGACAGGGGACGCCCTCGGCTACACCTTC. It translates to CASSFTGTGDALGYTF. The genes are TRBV27 and TRBJ1-2, with 10 nucleotides matching TRBD1. From germline, CDR1 is MNHEY and CDR2 SMNVEV (reference sequence). The ends lost 3 bases at V and 8 bases at J; junction bases unmatched: 12. The CDR3 sequence is 16 residues long.

This chain joins TRBV6-5 and TRBJ2-7, with D tentatively TRBD1 (6 bases). Germline CDR1 is MNHEY and CDR2 is SVGAGI. The V and J ends lost 6 bases and 0 bases respectively, with 12 bases between them. CDR3 length equals 14 residues. The CDR3 DNA reads as TGTGCCAGCAGCAGGGGTAAGGGCTCCTACGAGCAGTACTTC. This sequence encodes CASSRGKGSYEQYF.

The chain combines TRBV7-4 with TRBJ2-7; no firm D call. This CDR3 contains 14 residues. CDR1 is SGHVT and CDR2 is SQSDAQ in the germline V gene. V was trimmed by 8 bases and J by 0 bases, leaving 14 bases between them. The CDR3 protein is CASRGGLSSYEQYF. The DNA of the CDR3 is TGTGCCAGCCGAGGTGGCCTTTCCTCCTACGAGCAGTACTTC. The entire variable domain, with the rest obtained from reference TRBV7-4 and TRBJ2-7, is as follows: GAGVSQSPRYKVAKRGRDVALRCDSISGHVTLYWYRQTLGQGSEVLTYSQSDAQRDKSGRPSGRFSAERPERSVSTLKIQRTEQGDSAVYLCASRGGLSSYEQYFGPGTRLTVT.

V usage is TRBV5-1 and J usage is TRBJ2-1; weak D call: TRBD1 (5 bases). Trimming removed 5 bases from V and 0 bases from J, with 18 bases in between. This CDR3 has 17 residues. Looked up from germline, CDR1 is SGHRS and CDR2 is YFSETQ. The CDR3 DNA follows: TGCGCCAGCAGTAGGTTGGGCGGAAGGGGCTCCTACAATGAGCAGTTCTTC. Amino acids: CASSRLGGRGSYNEQFF.

V usage is TRBV7-2 and J usage is TRBJ1-1; TRBD1 aligns across 7 bases. Per the germline V gene, CDR1 is SGHTA and CDR2 is FQGNSA. CDR3 length: 13 residues. Losses at the gene ends were 5 bases for V and 8 bases for J; bases not matched to a gene: 8. The CDR3 nucleotides are TGTGCCAGCAGCCTTCGACAGGGACTGGAAGCTTTCTTT. It is translated as CASSLRQGLEAFF.

The chain uses TRBV11-2 and TRBJ2-5, with D possibly being TRBD2 (6 bases). The length of the CDR3 is 13 residues. Trimming shortened V by 6 bases and J by 1 base, and 9 bases separated the two germline ends. The germline gives CDR1 SGHAT, CDR2 FQNNGV. CDR3 residues: CASRRGGQETQYF. The CDR3 region has the DNA TGTGCCAGCAGACGGGGAGGCCAAGAGACCCAGTACTTC. Complete variable domain (other parts from reference TRBV11-2 and TRBJ2-5): EAGVAQSPRYKIIEKRQSVAFWCNPISGHATLYWYQQILGQGPKLLIQFQNNGVVDDSQLPKDRFSAERLKGVDSTLKIQPAKLEDSAVYLCASRRGGQETQYFGPGTRLLVL.

CDR3 protein: CASSPGQNNEKLFF. For the CDR3, the DNA is TGTGCCAGCAGCCCGGGACAGAATAATGAAAAACTGTTTTTT. J is TRBJ1-4 and V is TRBV5-4; 7 nucleotides align to TRBD1. The CDR3 has 14 amino acids. Germline V lookup: CDR1 SGHNT, CDR2 YYREEE (reference sequence). Unmatched junction bases numbered 4, after V lost 4 bases and J lost 4 bases.

This chain connects TRBV5-1 to TRBJ1-5; D is ambiguous. Germline lookup yields CDR1 SGHRS and CDR2 YFSETQ. The CDR3 runs to 13 residues. The ends were cut back, 1 base at V and 5 bases at J, with 7 bases in the middle. The CDR3 region is CASSLTSDQPQHF. The DNA of the CDR3 is TGCGCCAGCAGCTTGACGTCAGATCAGCCCCAGCATTTT.

The chain combines TRBV5-1 with TRBJ2-7; 11 bases match TRBD2. This CDR3 contains 17 residues. V shed 4 bases, J shed 2 bases, and the junction held 11 bases outside the gene matches. The germline V gene has CDR1 SGHRS and CDR2 YFSETQ. In DNA form, the CDR3 reads TGCGCCAGCAGCGTTGCGTCTAGCGGGAGGAATACCTACGAGCAGTACTTC. Translating gives CASSVASSGRNTYEQYF.

The chain links TRBV7-9 to TRBJ2-5; 8 bases line up with TRBD2. The CDR3 totals 12 residues. In germline, CDR1 is SEHNR, CDR2 FQNEAQ (reference sequence). Trimming cost V 6 bases and J 5 bases; bases outside gene matches: 2. The CDR3 spells CASSSSGETQYF. Here the CDR3 DNA reads TGTGCCAGCAGTTCTAGCGGGGAGACCCAGTACTTC. Using reference TRBV7-9 and TRBJ2-5 for the parts outside the CDR3, the full variable domain is DTGVSQNPRHKITKRGQNVTFRCDPISEHNRLYWYRQTLGQGPEFLTYFQNEAQLEKSRLLSDRFSAERPKGSFSTLEIQRTEQGDSAMYLCASSSSGETQYFGPGTRLLVL.

The chain joins TRBV29-1 to TRBJ2-3; D perhaps matches TRBD1 (6 bases). CDR1 is SQVTM, CDR2 ANQGSEA, per germline. The ends were cut back, 5 bases at V and 2 bases at J, with 14 bases in the middle. The CDR3 is 14 residues long. The CDR3 region is CSVLQGSSTDTQYF. The DNA of the CDR3 is TGCAGCGTTCTGCAGGGGTCTTCCACAGATACGCAGTATTTT.

This chain uses TRBV30 with TRBJ1-1, with TRBD1 matching over 7 bases. CDR1 and CDR2 (germline): GTSNPN, SVGIG (reference sequence). Trimming at V came to 5 bases and at J to 1 base, leaving 1 base not matched to a gene. The CDR3 is 12 amino acids. CDR3 DNA sequence: TGTGCCTGGGACAGGGCGAACACTGAAGCTTTCTTT. It codes for CAWDRANTEAFF.

The chain employs TRBV5-1 and TRBJ1-2; no clear D gene. The V end lost 7 bases, the J end lost 5 bases, and 15 bases lay between the germline ends. Per the germline V gene, CDR1 is SGHRS and CDR2 is YFSETQ. The CDR3 sequence is 13 residues long. The CDR3 is CASGREETYGYTF. In DNA, the CDR3 is TGCGCCAGCGGACGGGAGGAGACATATGGCTACACCTTC.

The chain employs TRBV27 and TRBJ2-7, with D unclear. This CDR3 contains 13 residues. V dropped 3 bases and J dropped 0 bases, with 6 bases sitting between them. The V gene's germline CDR1 is MNHEY and CDR2 SMNVEV (reference sequence). CDR3 sequence: CASSFASSYEQYF. The CDR3 bases are TGTGCCAGCAGTTTTGCGAGCTCCTACGAGCAGTACTTC.